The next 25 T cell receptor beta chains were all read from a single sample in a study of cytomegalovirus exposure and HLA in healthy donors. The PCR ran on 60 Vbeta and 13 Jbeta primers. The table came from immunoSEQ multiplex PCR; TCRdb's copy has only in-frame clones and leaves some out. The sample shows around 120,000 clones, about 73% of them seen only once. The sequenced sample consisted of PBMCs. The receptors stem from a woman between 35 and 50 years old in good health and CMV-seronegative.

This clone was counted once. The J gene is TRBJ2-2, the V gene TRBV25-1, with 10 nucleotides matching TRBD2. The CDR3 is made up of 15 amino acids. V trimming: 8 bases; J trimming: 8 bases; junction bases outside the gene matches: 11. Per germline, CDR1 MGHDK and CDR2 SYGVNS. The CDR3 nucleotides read TGTGCCAGCGGTCGACTAGCGGGCCCCTTGGGGGAGCTGTTTTTT. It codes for CASGRLAGPLGELFF.

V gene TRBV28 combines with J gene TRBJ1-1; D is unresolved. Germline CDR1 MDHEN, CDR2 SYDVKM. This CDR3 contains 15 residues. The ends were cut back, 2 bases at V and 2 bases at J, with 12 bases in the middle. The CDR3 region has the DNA TGTGCCAGCAGTTTACGGCCGTCAGGAAACACTGAAGCTTTCTTT. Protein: CASSLRPSGNTEAFF.

The DNA of the CDR3 is TGTGCCAGCAGCAATCCTCTACCCCGAGCGGGGGCTTTCTTT. Translation gives CASSNPLPRAGAFF. V and J are TRBV11-2 and TRBJ1-1; D gene ambiguous. Trimming left V 5 bases short and J 11 bases short, with 21 bases between. CDR3 length: 14 residues. CDR1 is SGHAT, CDR2 FQNNGV, per germline.

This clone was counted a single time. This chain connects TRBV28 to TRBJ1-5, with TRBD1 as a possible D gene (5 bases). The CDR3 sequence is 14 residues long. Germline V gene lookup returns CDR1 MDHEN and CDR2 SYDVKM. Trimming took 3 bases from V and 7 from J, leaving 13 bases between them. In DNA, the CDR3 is TGTGCCAGCAGTTTCATCCGGGGGAACCAGCCCCAGCATTTT. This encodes CASSFIRGNQPQHF. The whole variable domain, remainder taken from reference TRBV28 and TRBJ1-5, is DVKVTQSSRYLVKRTGEKVFLECVQDMDHENMFWYRQDPGLGLRLIYFSYDVKMKEKGDIPEGYSVSREKKERFSLILESASTNQTSMYLCASSFIRGNQPQHFGDGTRLSIL.

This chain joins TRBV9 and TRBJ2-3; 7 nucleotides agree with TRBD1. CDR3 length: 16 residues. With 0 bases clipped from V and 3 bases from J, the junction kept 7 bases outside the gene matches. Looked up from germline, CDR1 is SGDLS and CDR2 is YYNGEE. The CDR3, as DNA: TGTGCCAGCAGCGTAGAAGGGGGCCAAGGGACAGATACGCAGTATTTT. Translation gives CASSVEGGQGTDTQYF.

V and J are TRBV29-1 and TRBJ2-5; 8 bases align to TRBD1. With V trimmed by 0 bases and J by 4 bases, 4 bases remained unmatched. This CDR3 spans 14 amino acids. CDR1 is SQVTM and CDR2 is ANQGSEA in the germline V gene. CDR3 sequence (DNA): TGCAGCGTTGAAGAGGACAGGGTTGGAGAGACCCAGTACTTC. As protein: CSVEEDRVGETQYF.

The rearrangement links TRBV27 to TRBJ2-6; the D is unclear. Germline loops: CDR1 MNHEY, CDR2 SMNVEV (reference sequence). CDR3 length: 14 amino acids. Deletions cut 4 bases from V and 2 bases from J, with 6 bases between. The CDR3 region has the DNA TGTGCCAGCAGTTCCCCGGCTGGGGCCAACGTCCTGACTTTC. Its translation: CASSSPAGANVLTF.

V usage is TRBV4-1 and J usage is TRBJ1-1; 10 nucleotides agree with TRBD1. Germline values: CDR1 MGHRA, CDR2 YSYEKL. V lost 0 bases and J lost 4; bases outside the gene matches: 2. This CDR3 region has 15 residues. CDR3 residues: CASSQEGQGGTEAFF. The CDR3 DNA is TGCGCCAGCAGCCAAGAAGGACAGGGGGGCACTGAAGCTTTCTTT.

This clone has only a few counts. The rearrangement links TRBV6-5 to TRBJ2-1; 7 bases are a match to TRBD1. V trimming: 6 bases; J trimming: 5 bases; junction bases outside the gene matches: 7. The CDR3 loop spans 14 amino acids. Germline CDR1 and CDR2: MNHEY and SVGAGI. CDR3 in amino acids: CASSTDRANNEQFF. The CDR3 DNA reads TGTGCCAGCAGCACCGACAGGGCAAACAATGAGCAGTTCTTC.

The DNA for the CDR3 is TGTGCCAGTAGTTCCCGACAGGGAACGAACACTGAAGCTTTCTTT. As protein: CASSSRQGTNTEAFF. The chain has TRBV19 and TRBJ1-1, with TRBD1 matching 7 bases. The V gene end was trimmed by 5 bases and the J gene end by 1 base; junction bases not matched to a gene: 7. The CDR3 has 15 amino acids. Per the germline V gene, CDR1 is LNHDA and CDR2 is SQIVND (reference sequence).

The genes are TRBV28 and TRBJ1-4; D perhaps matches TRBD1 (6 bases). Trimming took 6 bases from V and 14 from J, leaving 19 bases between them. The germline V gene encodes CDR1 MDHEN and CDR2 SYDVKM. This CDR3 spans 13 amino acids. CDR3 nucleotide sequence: TGTGCCAGCAGGCAAACTTGGGACACTTTCCTGTTTTTT. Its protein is CASRQTWDTFLFF.

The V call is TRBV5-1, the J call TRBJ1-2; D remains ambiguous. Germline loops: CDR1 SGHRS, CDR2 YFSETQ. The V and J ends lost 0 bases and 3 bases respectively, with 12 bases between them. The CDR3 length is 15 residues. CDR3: CASSLALNTDYGYTF. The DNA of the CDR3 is TGCGCCAGCAGCTTGGCCTTGAATACGGACTATGGCTACACCTTC.

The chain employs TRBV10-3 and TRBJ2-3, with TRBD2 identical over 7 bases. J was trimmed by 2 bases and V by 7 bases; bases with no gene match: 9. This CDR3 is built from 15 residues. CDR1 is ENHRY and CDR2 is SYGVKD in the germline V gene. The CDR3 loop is CAITTGGRVTDTQYF. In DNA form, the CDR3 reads TGTGCCATCACCACCGGGGGGAGGGTCACAGATACGCAGTATTTT.

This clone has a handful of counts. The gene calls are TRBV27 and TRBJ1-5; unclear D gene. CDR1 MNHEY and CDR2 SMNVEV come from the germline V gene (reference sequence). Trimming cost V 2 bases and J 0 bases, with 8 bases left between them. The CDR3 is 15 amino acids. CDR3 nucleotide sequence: TGTGCCAGCAGTTTACGGGGTTATAGCAATCAGCCCCAGCATTTT. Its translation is CASSLRGYSNQPQHF.

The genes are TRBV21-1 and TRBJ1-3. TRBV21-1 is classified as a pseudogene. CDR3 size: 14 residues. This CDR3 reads CASTLEASRNTIYF. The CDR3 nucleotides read TGTGCCAGCACCCTAGAGGCATCTAGAAACACCATATATTTT.

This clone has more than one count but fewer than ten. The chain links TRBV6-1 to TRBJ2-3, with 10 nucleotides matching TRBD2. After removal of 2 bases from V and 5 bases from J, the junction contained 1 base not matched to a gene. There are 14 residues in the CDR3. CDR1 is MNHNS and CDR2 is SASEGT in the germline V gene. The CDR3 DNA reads TGTGCCAGCAGTGAAAGCGGGAGGGAAGATACGCAGTATTTT. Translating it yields CASSESGREDTQYF.

CDR3 sequence (DNA): TGTGCCATCAGCCTGAACAGGGATTCCGAGCAGTACTTC. This encodes CAISLNRDSEQYF. This chain connects TRBV10-3 to TRBJ2-7; D possibly corresponds to TRBD1 (6 bases). Trimming removed 6 bases at V and 6 bases at J, with 15 bases between. This CDR3 is 13 amino acids long. The germline gives CDR1 ENHRY, CDR2 SYGVKD.

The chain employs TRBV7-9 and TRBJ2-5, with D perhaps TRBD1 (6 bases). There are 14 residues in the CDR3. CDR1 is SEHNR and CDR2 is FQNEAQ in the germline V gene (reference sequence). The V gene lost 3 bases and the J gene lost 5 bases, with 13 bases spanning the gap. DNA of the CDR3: TGTGCCAGCAGCTTCGGGTACAGGGATGAGACCCAGTACTTC. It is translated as CASSFGYRDETQYF.

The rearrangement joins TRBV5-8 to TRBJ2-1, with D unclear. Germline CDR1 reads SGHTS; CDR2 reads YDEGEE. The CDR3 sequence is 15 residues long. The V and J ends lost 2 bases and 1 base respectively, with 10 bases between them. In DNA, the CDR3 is TGTGCCAGCAGCTTTAGACAATCGTCCTACAATGAGCAGTTCTTC. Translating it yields CASSFRQSSYNEQFF.

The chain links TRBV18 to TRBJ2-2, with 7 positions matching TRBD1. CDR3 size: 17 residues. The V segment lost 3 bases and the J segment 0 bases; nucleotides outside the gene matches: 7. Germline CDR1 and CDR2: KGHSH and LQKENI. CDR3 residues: CASSPTPGQTNTGELFF. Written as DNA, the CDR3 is TGTGCCAGCTCACCCACCCCGGGACAGACGAACACCGGGGAGCTGTTTTTT.

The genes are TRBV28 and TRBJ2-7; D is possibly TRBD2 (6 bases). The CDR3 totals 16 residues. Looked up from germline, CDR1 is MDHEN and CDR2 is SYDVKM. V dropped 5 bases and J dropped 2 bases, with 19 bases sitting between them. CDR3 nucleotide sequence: TGTGCCAGCAGTGCCCCCCTGGGTAGCGGAACCTACGAGCAGTACTTC. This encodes CASSAPLGSGTYEQYF. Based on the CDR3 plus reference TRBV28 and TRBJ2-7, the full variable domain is DVKVTQSSRYLVKRTGEKVFLECVQDMDHENMFWYRQDPGLGLRLIYFSYDVKMKEKGDIPEGYSVSREKKERFSLILESASTNQTSMYLCASSAPLGSGTYEQYFGPGTRLTVT.

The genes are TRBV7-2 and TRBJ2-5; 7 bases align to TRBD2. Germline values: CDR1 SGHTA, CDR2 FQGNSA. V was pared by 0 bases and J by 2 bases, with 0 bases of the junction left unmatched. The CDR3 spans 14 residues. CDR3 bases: TGTGCCAGCAGCTTAGCGGGAGGGCAAGAGACCCAGTACTTC. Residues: CASSLAGGQETQYF.

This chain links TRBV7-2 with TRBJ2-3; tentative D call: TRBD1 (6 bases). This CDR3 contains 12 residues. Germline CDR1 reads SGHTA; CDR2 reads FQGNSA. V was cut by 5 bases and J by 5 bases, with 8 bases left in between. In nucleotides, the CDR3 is TGTGCCAGCAGCAAACAGGGAGATACGCAGTATTTT. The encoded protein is CASSKQGDTQYF.

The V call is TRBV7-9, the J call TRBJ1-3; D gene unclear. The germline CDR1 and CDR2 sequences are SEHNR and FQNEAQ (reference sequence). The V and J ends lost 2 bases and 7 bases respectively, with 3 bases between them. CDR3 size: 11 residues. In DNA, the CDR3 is TGTGCCAGCAGCTTACAGAACACCATATATTTT. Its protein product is CASSLQNTIYF. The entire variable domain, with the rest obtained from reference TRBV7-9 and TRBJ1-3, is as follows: DTGVSQNPRHKITKRGQNVTFRCDPISEHNRLYWYRQTLGQGPEFLTYFQNEAQLEKSRLLSDRFSAERPKGSFSTLEIQRTEQGDSAMYLCASSLQNTIYFGEGSWLTVV.

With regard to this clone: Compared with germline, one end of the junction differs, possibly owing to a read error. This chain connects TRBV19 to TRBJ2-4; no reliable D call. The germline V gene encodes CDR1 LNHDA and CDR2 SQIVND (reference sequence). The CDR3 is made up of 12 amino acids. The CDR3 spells CASSITKNSQYF. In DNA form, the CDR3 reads TGTGCCAGTAGTATAACCAAAAACAGTCAGTACTTC.